This entry lists 25 T cell receptor beta chains sequenced from one sample in a study of blood T cell repertoires in COVID-19. TCRdb keeps only in-frame clones here, not all; method: immunoSEQ multiplex PCR. Of under 350,000 clones in the sample, around nine tenths are singletons; the top ten hold approximately 4.3%. Input material: peripheral blood. The receptor source for this set is a middle-aged man with acute or convalescent COVID-19.

The chain has TRBV5-4 and TRBJ2-7; D might be TRBD2 (5 bases). CDR1 is SGHNT and CDR2 is YYREEE in the germline V gene (reference sequence). The CDR3 contains 14 residues. V was pared by 4 bases and J by 0 bases, with 11 bases between. In DNA form, the CDR3 reads TGTGCCAGCAGCACGGAGGTCCTCTCCTACGAGCAGTACTTC. This translates into CASSTEVLSYEQYF.

This clone was seen a single time. The chain couples TRBV6-6 to TRBJ1-2; no firm D call. The CDR3 sequence is 14 residues long. V gave up 6 bases and J gave up 0 bases, with 11 bases separating them. The germline V gene encodes CDR1 MNHNY and CDR2 SVGAGI (reference sequence). CDR3 nucleotides: TGTGCCAGCAGCCTCGACGGGGCTAACTATGGCTACACCTTC. Protein: CASSLDGANYGYTF.

The genes are TRBV28 and TRBJ1-5; D perhaps matches TRBD1 (6 bases). Trimming took off 7 bases at V and 7 bases at J, with 17 bases between the two ends. The CDR3 has 14 residues. Germline V gives CDR1 MDHEN, CDR2 SYDVKM. CDR3: CASTPRGGRQPQHF. The CDR3 DNA sequence: TGTGCCAGCACCCCCCGGGGGGGGCGGCAGCCCCAGCATTTT.

V is TRBV15 and J is TRBJ1-1; D is ambiguous. V lost 2 bases and J lost 1, with 8 bases in between. This CDR3 contains 14 residues. Germline CDR1 and CDR2: LNHNV and YYDKDF (reference sequence). The CDR3 sequence: CATSRRTGNTEAFF. In nucleotides, the CDR3 is TGTGCCACCAGCAGAAGAACGGGGAACACTGAAGCTTTCTTT. The full variable domain, rest sourced from reference TRBV15 and TRBJ1-1, is DAMVIQNPRYQVTQFGKPVTLSCSQTLNHNVMYWYQQKSSQAPKLLFHYYDKDFNNEADTPDNFQSRRPNTSFCFLDIRSPGLGDTAMYLCATSRRTGNTEAFFGQGTRLTVV.

The chain links TRBV9 to TRBJ2-1; D gene uncertain. This CDR3 contains 14 residues. The V gene's germline CDR1 is SGDLS and CDR2 YYNGEE. Trimming left V 0 bases short and J 8 bases short, with 12 bases between. Here the CDR3 DNA reads TGTGCCAGCAGCGTAGGGGCTTGGTTAGATGAGCAGTTCTTC. This sequence encodes CASSVGAWLDEQFF.

The chain combines TRBV18 with TRBJ2-5, with D hard to call. CDR3 length: 14 amino acids. Looked up from germline, CDR1 is KGHSH and CDR2 is LQKENI. V gave up 3 bases and J gave up 3 bases, with 11 bases separating them. As DNA, the CDR3 is TGTGCCAGCTCACCTGGAGCCTGGGAAGAGACCCAGTACTTC. Amino acid sequence: CASSPGAWEETQYF.

Turning to this clone: Other DNA sequences of this sample code for an identical CDR3. This chain links TRBV24-1 with TRBJ2-7; no clear D gene. The CDR3 extends over 13 amino acids. The ends were cut back, 4 bases at V and 2 bases at J, with 8 bases in the middle. Looked up from germline, CDR1 is KGHDR and CDR2 is SFDVKD. The CDR3, as DNA: TGTGCCACCAGTGACCCACTTACCTACGAGCAGTACTTC. Its protein product is CATSDPLTYEQYF.

The chain employs TRBV19 and TRBJ1-1; TRBD1 might be the D (5 bases). This CDR3 contains 13 residues. Germline CDR1 and CDR2: LNHDA and SQIVND (reference sequence). The V and J ends lost 5 bases and 5 bases respectively, with 12 bases between them. The CDR3 DNA sequence: TGTGCCAGTAGTTCACTCAAGGGGACTGAAGCTTTCTTT. Its translation is CASSSLKGTEAFF.

V usage is TRBV10-3 and J usage is TRBJ2-2, with 9 bases matching TRBD1. Germline CDR1 reads ENHRY; CDR2 reads SYGVKD. V lost 4 bases and J lost 4; bases outside the gene matches: 10. This CDR3 has 17 amino acids. The CDR3 is CAISAFEGQGGTGELFF. The CDR3, as DNA: TGTGCCATCAGTGCCTTCGAGGGACAGGGAGGCACCGGGGAGCTGTTTTTT.

J is TRBJ2-1 and V is TRBV10-3; 12 positions match TRBD1. Per germline, CDR1 ENHRY and CDR2 SYGVKD. J gave up 5 bases and V 6 bases, and 11 bases lay outside the gene matches. The CDR3 totals 17 residues. CDR3 region: CAIRPTGTGGYHNEQFF. CDR3 coding DNA: TGTGCCATCAGACCCACCGGGACAGGGGGCTATCACAATGAGCAGTTCTTC.

The chain recombines TRBV5-6 with TRBJ1-2; TRBD1 matches at 10 bases. The V gene end was trimmed by 3 bases and the J gene end by 9 bases; junction bases not matched to a gene: 5. CDR3 length: 13 residues. The V gene's germline CDR1 is SGHDT and CDR2 YYEEEE. The CDR3 loop reads CASSWDRGGSYTF. The CDR3 DNA reads as TGTGCCAGCAGCTGGGACAGGGGAGGAAGCTACACCTTC.

The CDR3 is CASSPGTPLGYTF. The CDR3 coding sequence is TGTGCCAGCAGCCCTGGGACACCCCTGGGCTACACCTTC. The genes are TRBV3-1 (or the pseudogene TRBV3-2) and TRBJ1-2; a possible D gene is TRBD1 (6 bases). The germline V gene encodes CDR1 LGHDT and CDR2 YNNKEL (reference sequence). With 4 bases removed from V and 8 bases from J, the gap between germline ends came to 14 bases. The CDR3 is 13 amino acids.

This clone has only a few counts. The genes are TRBV5-1 and TRBJ2-1; weak D call: TRBD1 (6 bases). Trimming pared 0 bases from V and 4 bases from J, leaving 8 bases between. This CDR3 region has 14 residues. Germline CDR1 is SGHRS and CDR2 is YFSETQ. CDR3 DNA: TGCGCCAGCAGCTTGGGACAGGAGTACAATGAGCAGTTCTTC. Its translation: CASSLGQEYNEQFF. Full variable domain (remainder filled in from reference TRBV5-1 and TRBJ2-1): KAGVTQTPRYLIKTRGQQVTLSCSPISGHRSVSWYQQTPGQGLQFLFEYFSETQRNKGNFPGRFSGRQFSNSRSEMNVSTLELGDSALYLCASSLGQEYNEQFFGPGTRLTVL.

The CDR3 is CASGQLNQPQHF. The CDR3 nucleotides are TGTGCCTCGGGACAGCTAAATCAGCCCCAGCATTTT. J is TRBJ1-5 and V is TRBV19, with 7 positions matching TRBD1. Germline V gene data show CDR1 as LNHDA and CDR2 as SQIVND (reference sequence). The CDR3 loop spans 12 amino acids. V was clipped by 11 bases and J by 4 bases; unmatched bases: 5. The whole variable domain, filled in from reference TRBV19 and TRBJ1-5, reads DGGITQSPKYLFRKEGQNVTLSCEQNLNHDAMYWYRQDPGQGLRLIYYSQIVNDFQKGDIAEGYSVSREKKESFPLTVTSAQKNPTAFYLCASGQLNQPQHFGDGTRLSIL.

This clone was observed a few times. The chain has TRBV18 and TRBJ1-1; D gene ambiguous. CDR3 length: 16 residues. Deletions cut 0 bases from V and 3 bases from J, with 14 bases between. The germline gives CDR1 KGHSH, CDR2 LQKENI. The CDR3 nucleotides are TGTGCCAGCTCACCACCCGCCGGACTTTCGGACACTGAAGCTTTCTTT. This translates into CASSPPAGLSDTEAFF. Full variable domain (missing parts from reference TRBV18 and TRBJ1-1): NAGVMQNPRHLVRRRGQEARLRCSPMKGHSHVYWYRQLPEEGLKFMVYLQKENIIDESGMPKERFSAEFPKEGPSILRIQQVVRGDSAAYFCASSPPAGLSDTEAFFGQGTRLTVV.

The V gene is TRBV7-3, the J gene TRBJ1-1; TRBD1 agrees at 7 bases. Unmatched junction bases numbered 13, after V lost 6 bases and J lost 0 bases. This CDR3 has 17 residues. In germline, CDR1 is SGHTA, CDR2 FQGTGA. This chain's CDR3 is CASRTQGGAYLNTEAFF. CDR3 coding DNA: TGTGCCAGCAGGACCCAGGGGGGCGCTTACTTGAACACTGAAGCTTTCTTT.

This sequence joins TRBV21-1 and TRBJ1-2. TRBV21-1 represents a pseudogene. The CDR3 totals 12 residues. The CDR3 spells CASMGGNYGYTF. The DNA for the CDR3 is TGTGCCAGCATGGGGGGGAACTATGGCTACACCTTC.

The genes are TRBV7-3 and TRBJ2-7; 7 bases are a match to TRBD1. This CDR3 spans 12 amino acids. Germline trimming cut 4 bases from V and 6 bases from J; bases unmatched to any gene: 3. Germline CDR1 is SGHTA and CDR2 is FQGTGA. CDR3 sequence: CASSSNRGEQYF. CDR3 DNA sequence: TGTGCCAGCAGCTCGAACAGGGGCGAGCAGTACTTC.

The rearrangement links TRBV19 to TRBJ1-1; 7 bases fit TRBD1. The germline V gene has CDR1 LNHDA and CDR2 SQIVND (reference sequence). The length of the CDR3 is 13 residues. Trimming took 6 bases from V and 8 from J; bases not matched to a gene: 9. CDR3 region: CASSNRGKQEAFF. The CDR3 DNA sequence: TGTGCCAGTAGCAACAGGGGTAAACAAGAAGCTTTCTTT.

This CDR3 is CASSPDRGRGSYNSPLHF. The CDR3 bases are TGCGCCAGCAGCCCGGACAGGGGGCGCGGGTCCTATAATTCACCCCTCCACTTT. The chain is built from TRBV5-1 and TRBJ1-6; 11 nucleotides line up with TRBD1. CDR1 SGHRS and CDR2 YFSETQ come from the germline V gene. The CDR3 is 18 residues long. The V gene end was trimmed by 4 bases and the J gene end by 1 base; junction bases not matched to a gene: 7.

This chain joins TRBV6-5 and TRBJ1-2; the D is unclear. V dropped 10 bases and J dropped 7 bases, with 19 bases sitting between them. CDR1 and CDR2 from the germline V gene are MNHEY and SVGAGI. The CDR3 runs to 13 residues. The CDR3 DNA reads as TGTGCCACTCGACCGACTGTTCTATCTGGCTACACCTTC. It translates to CATRPTVLSGYTF.

The rearrangement links TRBV2 to TRBJ2-7, with 13 bases fitting TRBD2. The germline V gene has CDR1 SNHLY and CDR2 FYNNEI. The CDR3 is 16 residues long. J gave up 1 base and V 8 bases, and 8 bases lay outside the gene matches. CDR3 sequence reads: CASLGTSGAASYEQYF. The DNA of the CDR3 is TGTGCCAGCCTCGGGACTAGCGGGGCCGCATCCTACGAGCAGTACTTC.

This rearrangement joins TRBV12-3 or TRBV12-4 to TRBJ1-4; no clear D. CDR3 length equals 13 residues. V gave up 6 bases and J gave up 7 bases, with 12 bases separating them. The CDR3 DNA is TGTGCCAGCAGCCTCTTTAGAGGTGAAAAACTGTTTTTT. This sequence encodes CASSLFRGEKLFF.

The rearrangement uses TRBV5-1 and TRBJ2-7, with TRBD1 matching over 8 bases. This CDR3 comprises 13 residues. Looked up from germline, CDR1 is SGHRS and CDR2 is YFSETQ. The V and J ends lost 5 bases and 7 bases, in that order; junction bases with no gene match: 8. CDR3: CASSSQGAGEQYF. For the CDR3, the DNA is TGCGCCAGCAGTTCCCAGGGGGCCGGTGAGCAGTACTTC.

This chain connects TRBV18 to TRBJ2-1; tentative D call: TRBD1 (6 bases). The germline gives CDR1 KGHSH, CDR2 LQKENI. The CDR3 has 14 amino acids. V was shortened by 0 bases and J by 7 bases, with 10 bases between the two germline ends. CDR3 amino acids: CASSPPGTGNEQFF. As DNA, the CDR3 is TGTGCCAGCTCACCACCAGGAACAGGGAATGAGCAGTTCTTC.